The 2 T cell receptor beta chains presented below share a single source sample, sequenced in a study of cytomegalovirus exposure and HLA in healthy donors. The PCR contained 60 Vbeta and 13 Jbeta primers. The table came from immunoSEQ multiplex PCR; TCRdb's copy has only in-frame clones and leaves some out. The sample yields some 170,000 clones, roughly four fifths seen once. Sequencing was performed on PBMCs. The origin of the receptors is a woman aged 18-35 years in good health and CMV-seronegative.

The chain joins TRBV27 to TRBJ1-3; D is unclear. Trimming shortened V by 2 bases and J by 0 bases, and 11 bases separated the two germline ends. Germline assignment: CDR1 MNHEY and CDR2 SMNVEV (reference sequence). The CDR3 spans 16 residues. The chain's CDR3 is CASSLGQSNSGNTIYF. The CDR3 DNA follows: TGTGCCAGCAGTTTAGGGCAGTCCAACTCTGGAAACACCATATATTTT.

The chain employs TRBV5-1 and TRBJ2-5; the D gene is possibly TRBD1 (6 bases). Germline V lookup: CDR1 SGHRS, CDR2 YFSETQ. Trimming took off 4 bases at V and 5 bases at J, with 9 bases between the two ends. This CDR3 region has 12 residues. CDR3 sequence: CASSQGTETQYF. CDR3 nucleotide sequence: TGCGCCAGCAGCCAGGGGACGGAGACCCAGTACTTC.